The sequence of this T cell receptor beta chain was determined in a study of vaccination effects on CD4 cells after COVID-19. Findings of the study overall: Limitations: small convalescent group and missing early post-infection timepoints.

The V gene lost 2 bases and the J gene lost 5 bases, with 13 bases spanning the gap. The CDR3 extends over 15 amino acids. Germline V gene sequence: CDR1 SGDLS, CDR2 YYNGEE. The method was immunoSEQ multiplex PCR; TCRdb's version includes in-frame clones alone and lacks a portion of them. The sample holds fewer than 85,000 clones, 74% seen once. Subsequent to a culture period of 10 to 11 days, CD4+ T cells were isolated. Participants completed two doses of the BNT162b2 or mRNA-1273 vaccine. This clone was seen a handful of times. Antigen unknown. The sequence derives from a human donor who received a COVID-19 vaccine. Specimen: CD4+ T cells from PBMCs cultured without peptide, collected after COVID-19 vaccination. The chain combines TRBV9 with TRBJ1-4; the D gene is possibly TRBD1 (6 bases). The CDR3 reads CASSVDTGTNEKLFF. In DNA, the CDR3 is TGTGCCAGCAGCGTTGATACAGGGACCAATGAAAAACTGTTTTTT. The full variable domain, its missing parts supplied by reference TRBV9 and TRBJ1-4, is DSGVTQTPKHLITATGQRVTLRCSPRSGDLSVYWYQQSLDQGLQFLIQYYNGEERAKGNILERFSAQQFPDLHSELNLSSLELGDSALYFCASSVDTGTNEKLFFGSGTQLSVL.